Shown below are 25 T cell receptor beta chains from a single sample sequenced in a study of post-analysis software for immune sequencing data. Study-wide points: TRBV segments more frequent in patients than in controls numbered roughly 5 and included TRBV5-6, TRBV5-1 and TRBV20-1.

Their antigen targets remain unknown. Sequencing libraries made from TCR beta cDNA carried unique molecular identifiers. MiXCR, applied by TCRdb to the PCR reads, yields one record per CDR3 protein. The sample has a few hundred thousand distinct CDR3 sequences, roughly 35% seen once. The sequenced sample consisted of blood. Receptors were obtained from a girl aged 5 to 17 with multiple sclerosis.

This clonotype came up a few times. The junction does not match germline at one end; this may be a read error. The chain combines TRBV7-9 with TRBJ2-1, with a possible D match to TRBD2 (5 bases). This CDR3 region has 17 residues. Germline CDR1 is SEHNR and CDR2 is FQNEAQ (reference sequence). For the CDR3, the DNA is TGTGCCAGCAGCTACCCAAGGACCCAAACGGGGTACAATGGGCAGTTCTTC. Translated: CASSYPRTQTGYNGQFF.

This clonotype was picked up a small number of times. The chain combines TRBV7-9 with TRBJ2-5; D is undetermined. V was cut by 7 bases and J by 1 base, with 10 bases left in between. This CDR3 is built from 13 residues. The germline gives CDR1 SEHNR, CDR2 FQNEAQ (reference sequence). CDR3 residues: CASTLAAQETQYF. DNA of the CDR3: TGTGCCAGCACCCTCGCGGCCCAAGAGACCCAGTACTTC.

This clonotype was detected only a few times. V is TRBV7-2 and J is TRBJ2-1; no clear D. Germline V gives CDR1 SGHTA, CDR2 FQGNSA. V lost 1 base and J 7 bases, leaving 14 bases between the germline ends. The CDR3 is made up of 15 amino acids. This chain's CDR3 is CASSLGSGVGNEQFF. As DNA, the CDR3 is TGTGCCAGCAGCTTAGGGTCTGGGGTGGGGAATGAGCAGTTCTTC.

CDR3 residues: CASSLGAPRGWYF. As DNA, the CDR3 is TGTGCCAGCAGCTTAGGAGCGCCCCGAGGGTGGTATTTT. The gene calls are TRBV7-2 and TRBJ2-3, with D tentatively TRBD2 (5 bases). Germline-derived CDR1 and CDR2 are SGHTA and FQGNSA. Trimming stripped 1 base from V and 14 bases from J, with 16 bases between. There are 13 residues in the CDR3.

This clonotype came up a few times. This chain's CDR3 is CASSPGGGNTEAFF. The CDR3 nucleotides read TGTGCCAGCTCACCGGGTGGGGGGAACACTGAAGCTTTCTTT. The rearrangement uses TRBV18 and TRBJ1-1; maybe TRBD1 (5 bases). The CDR3 sequence is 14 residues long. CDR1 KGHSH and CDR2 LQKENI come from the germline V gene. V lost 3 bases, J lost 1 base, and 9 bases lay in between.

The chain recombines TRBV7-8 with TRBJ2-7; D gene uncertain. Trimming removed 5 bases at V and 0 bases at J, with 11 bases between. Germline-derived CDR1 and CDR2 are SGHVS and FQNEAQ. The CDR3 runs 14 residues. CDR3 amino acids: CASSPATSSYEQYV. For the CDR3, the DNA is TGTGCCAGCAGCCCAGCGACTTCCTCCTACGAGCAGTACGTC.

The chain employs TRBV3-1 and TRBJ2-5; no clear D. Trimming pared 2 bases from V and 5 bases from J, leaving 6 bases between. The CDR3 loop spans 12 amino acids. The germline gives CDR1 LGHDT, CDR2 YNNKEL (reference sequence). The CDR3 reads CASSQSWETQYF. Written as DNA, the CDR3 is TGTGCCAGCAGCCAATCATGGGAGACCCAGTACTTC.

The V gene is TRBV4-1, the J gene TRBJ2-3, with 10 bases matching TRBD2. The CDR3 is 14 amino acids. The ends lost 2 bases at V and 5 bases at J; junction bases unmatched: 1. Looked up from germline, CDR1 is MGHRA and CDR2 is YSYEKL. The CDR3 here is CASSQLAGEDTQYF. The CDR3 nucleotides read TGCGCCAGCAGCCAACTAGCGGGGGAAGATACGCAGTATTTT.

V usage is TRBV6-1 and J usage is TRBJ2-7, with 10 bases fitting TRBD1. The CDR3 is made up of 13 amino acids. After removal of 7 bases from V and 7 bases from J, the junction contained 7 bases not matched to a gene. Germline CDR1 MNHNS, CDR2 SASEGT. CDR3 region: CASTTGTGEEQYF. In nucleotides, the CDR3 is TGTGCCAGCACTACCGGGACAGGGGAAGAGCAGTACTTC.

A few counts support this clonotype. The V gene is TRBV5-6, the J gene TRBJ2-4; D uncertain. The better agreement between TRBJ2-7 and the DNA end casts doubt on the J call. CDR3 length: 14 residues. Germline V gives CDR1 SGHDT, CDR2 YYEEEE. The CDR3 sequence is CASSSSFASYEQYF. In DNA form, the CDR3 reads TGTGCCAGCAGCTCCTCTTTTGCGTCCTACGAGCAGTACTTC.

This rearrangement joins TRBV29-1 to TRBJ2-7; D gene unclear. CDR3 length: 14 residues. V shed 1 base and J shed 2 bases, with 12 bases lying between them. Germline assignment: CDR1 SQVTM and CDR2 ANQGSEA. DNA of the CDR3: TGCAGCGTTGAAGCTGAGCAGGAACCCTACGAGCAGTACTTC. Translating gives CSVEAEQEPYEQYF.

CDR3 sequence reads: CASSLGSFSDTQYF. DNA for the CDR3: TGCGCCAGCAGCTTGGGATCGTTCTCAGATACGCAGTATTTT. The chain joins TRBV5-1 to TRBJ2-3; no firm D call. The ends were cut back, 0 bases at V and 4 bases at J, with 9 bases in the middle. The CDR3 sequence is 14 residues long. Germline CDR1 reads SGHRS; CDR2 reads YFSETQ.

In this sample, this clonotype turned up a few times. The rearrangement links TRBV24-1 to TRBJ2-1; D call uncertain. V was cut by 5 bases and J by 7 bases, with 14 bases left in between. The germline CDR1 and CDR2 sequences are KGHDR and SFDVKD. This CDR3 comprises 14 residues. The CDR3 protein is CATSASRVRNEQFF. CDR3 DNA: TGTGCCACCAGTGCTTCTAGGGTTCGTAATGAGCAGTTCTTC.

This clonotype was detected a few times. V is TRBV29-1 and J is TRBJ2-3, with a weak D call TRBD1 (6 bases). The V end lost 5 bases, the J end lost 5 bases, and 14 bases lay between the germline ends. The CDR3 is 13 amino acids. Germline assignment: CDR1 SQVTM and CDR2 ANQGSEA. CDR3 region: CSVRLTGKDTQYF. The CDR3 region has the DNA TGCAGCGTTCGCCTCACAGGGAAAGATACGCAGTATTTT.

The J gene is TRBJ1-2, the V gene TRBV20-1; 7 nucleotides agree with TRBD1. Germline CDR1 and CDR2: DFQATT and SNEGSKA (reference sequence). After removal of 5 bases from V and 3 bases from J, the junction contained 12 bases not matched to a gene. The CDR3 totals 15 residues. CDR3 sequence reads: CSAFLVTGSDYGYTF. Written as DNA, the CDR3 is TGCAGTGCTTTTTTAGTGACAGGGAGCGACTATGGCTACACCTTC.

This clonotype was seen a few times. This sequence joins TRBV29-1 and TRBJ2-5; D gene ambiguous. The CDR3 is made up of 12 amino acids. Looked up from germline, CDR1 is SQVTM and CDR2 is ANQGSEA. Trimming stripped 3 bases from V and 7 bases from J, with 12 bases between. CDR3 in amino acids: CSVDVSRRTQYF. The CDR3 DNA is TGCAGCGTTGATGTGTCCCGCCGGACCCAGTACTTC.

This clonotype was picked up a small number of times. Relative to the germline gene, one junction end is altered; a read error may explain this. The chain employs TRBV5-1 and TRBJ1-4, with D maybe TRBD1 (6 bases). The CDR3 covers 14 residues. Germline loops: CDR1 SGHRS, CDR2 YFSETQ. CDR3 bases: TGCGCCAGCAGCCAGGACAGCTCGAATGGAAAACTGTTTTTT. This encodes CASSQDSSNGKLFF.

This clonotype was seen repeatedly, ten times or more. The chain uses TRBV5-1 and TRBJ2-1, with 9 bases identical to TRBD2. This CDR3 is 15 amino acids long. V trimming: 0 bases; J trimming: 10 bases; junction bases outside the gene matches: 8. The germline CDR1 and CDR2 sequences are SGHRS and YFSETQ. The chain's CDR3 is CASSLALAGVAEQFF. The CDR3 DNA reads TGCGCCAGCAGCTTGGCCTTAGCGGGGGTGGCGGAGCAGTTCTTC.

This clonotype was picked up a small number of times. The rearrangement links TRBV30 to TRBJ2-2, with 15 bases that match TRBD2. The V gene's germline CDR1 is GTSNPN and CDR2 SVGIG (reference sequence). The V and J ends lost 0 bases and 7 bases, in that order; junction bases with no gene match: 6. This CDR3 is 17 amino acids long. CDR3 nucleotide sequence: TGTGCCTGGAGTGTACTCCGGGGACTAGCGGGGGGCGGGGAGCTGTTTTTT. It is translated as CAWSVLRGLAGGGELFF.

This clonotype was counted only a few times. V gene TRBV3-1 combines with J gene TRBJ2-1; D gene ambiguous. Germline lookup yields CDR1 LGHDT and CDR2 YNNKEL (reference sequence). V lost 2 bases and J 5 bases, leaving 13 bases between the germline ends. The CDR3 is 15 residues long. The CDR3 nucleotides are TGTGCCAGCAGCCAAAGGGCCCACCAAAACAATGAGCAGTTCTTC. Residues: CASSQRAHQNNEQFF.

This clonotype came up a few times. The CDR3 here is CASGPREADEQYF. In nucleotides, the CDR3 is TGTGCCAGCGGGCCCCGTGAAGCAGACGAGCAGTACTTC. The chain recombines TRBV27 with TRBJ2-7; D is uncertain. The CDR3 sequence is 13 residues long. Trimming took off 8 bases at V and 5 bases at J, with 16 bases between the two ends. Germline CDR1 is MNHEY and CDR2 is SMNVEV (reference sequence).

The CDR3 reads CASSLASPETQYF. CDR3 DNA sequence: TGTGCCAGCAGCTTGGCTAGTCCAGAGACCCAGTACTTC. The genes are TRBV5-5 and TRBJ2-5; D not resolved. Trimming pared 0 bases from V and 4 bases from J, leaving 7 bases between. The germline V gene has CDR1 SGHKS and CDR2 YYEKEE (reference sequence). The CDR3 is 13 amino acids.

V and J are TRBV5-1 and TRBJ1-1, with a weak D call TRBD1 (6 bases). Deletions cut 1 base from V and 0 bases from J, with 13 bases between. The germline gives CDR1 SGHRS, CDR2 YFSETQ. The CDR3 has 16 amino acids. CDR3 bases: TGCGCCAGCAGCTTGAATATCTGGACAGTGAACACTGAAGCTTTCTTT. It encodes CASSLNIWTVNTEAFF. Full variable domain (missing parts from reference TRBV5-1 and TRBJ1-1): KAGVTQTPRYLIKTRGQQVTLSCSPISGHRSVSWYQQTPGQGLQFLFEYFSETQRNKGNFPGRFSGRQFSNSRSEMNVSTLELGDSALYLCASSLNIWTVNTEAFFGQGTRLTVV.

Turning to this clonotype: One end of the junction does not line up with germline, which may come from a read error. This chain links TRBV13 with TRBJ1-1, with 7 nucleotides matching TRBD1. The CDR3 is made up of 14 amino acids. Germline CDR1 PRHDT, CDR2 FYEKMQ (reference sequence). The CDR3 protein is CASSFGTANTEAFF. As DNA, the CDR3 is TGTGCCAGCAGCTTTGGGACAGCGAACACTGAGGCTTTCTTT.

This clonotype showed up many times. The V and J genes are TRBV4-2 and TRBJ2-7; TRBD2 agrees at 9 bases. CDR3 length: 15 residues. Trimming took 0 bases from V and 6 from J; bases not matched to a gene: 6. Germline CDR1 and CDR2: LGHNA and YNFKEQ. The CDR3 protein is CASSQDRGGASEQYF. The CDR3 nucleotides are TGTGCCAGCAGCCAAGATCGCGGGGGGGCCTCCGAGCAGTACTTC.